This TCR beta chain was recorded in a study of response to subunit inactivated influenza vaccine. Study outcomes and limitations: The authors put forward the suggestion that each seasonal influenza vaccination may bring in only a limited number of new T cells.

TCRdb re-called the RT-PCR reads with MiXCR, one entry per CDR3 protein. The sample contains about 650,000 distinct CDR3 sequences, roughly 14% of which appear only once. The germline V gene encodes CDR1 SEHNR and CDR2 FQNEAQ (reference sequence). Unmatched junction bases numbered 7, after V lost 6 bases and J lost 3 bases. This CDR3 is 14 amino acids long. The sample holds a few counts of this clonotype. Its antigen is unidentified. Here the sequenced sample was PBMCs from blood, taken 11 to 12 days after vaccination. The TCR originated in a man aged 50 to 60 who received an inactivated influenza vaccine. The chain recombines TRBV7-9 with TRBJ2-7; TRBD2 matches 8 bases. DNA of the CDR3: TGTGCCAGCAGGGGCCCGGGACTAGACTACGAGCAGTACTTC. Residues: CASRGPGLDYEQYF.